This section outlines one TCR beta chain sequence together with its context. Its antigen is unknown. The record originates from a study of cytomegalovirus exposure and HLA in healthy donors. Study-level information: In a previous analysis, about 100 million unique TCR beta sequences were found from 150 million to 200 million T cells. Drawn from HLA-typed donors, tens of millions of unique TCRs were held in an early data release.

The study ran its PCR with 60 Vbeta and 13 Jbeta primers. Assay: immunoSEQ multiplex PCR; the TCRdb copy retains only in-frame clones and omits some. In the table there are some 60,000 clones, around 87% of which are singletons. Whole-study findings and limits: The study carried out a later analysis of TCR beta sequences. It associated approximately 17,000 of them with specific HLA alleles at a false discovery rate of 0.05.

Source material: PBMCs. This clonotype was obtained from a man aged 18 to 29 in good health and CMV-seronegative.

The CDR3 nucleotides are TGTGCCAGCAGTGTTGAAAGCGCGAATTCACCCCTCCACTTT. This encodes CASSVESANSPLHF. The chain couples TRBV2 to TRBJ1-6; D is unclear. Trimming removed 4 bases from V and 7 bases from J, with 11 bases in between. The CDR3 totals 14 residues. CDR1 and CDR2 (germline): SNHLY, FYNNEI.